Presented here are 8 T cell receptor beta chains from one specimen sequenced in a study of cytomegalovirus exposure and HLA in healthy donors. The PCR contained 60 Vbeta and 13 Jbeta primers. Here immunoSEQ multiplex PCR was the method, and the copy in TCRdb shows in-frame clones only, minus some. In the table there are hundreds of thousands of clones, 80% to 90% of which are singletons. Material: PBMCs. The receptor set was obtained from a girl aged 2-9 years in good health and CMV-seronegative.

V is TRBV19 and J is TRBJ1-1, with a possible D match to TRBD1 (6 bases). The CDR3 consists of 15 residues. V was trimmed by 1 base and J by 5 bases, leaving 14 bases between them. The germline V gene encodes CDR1 LNHDA and CDR2 SQIVND (reference sequence). The chain's CDR3 is CASSIGGRGLTEAFF. CDR3 bases: TGTGCCAGTAGTATAGGAGGGAGGGGGTTAACTGAAGCTTTCTTT. The full variable domain, in which reference TRBV19 and TRBJ1-1 provide the parts outside the CDR3, is DGGITQSPKYLFRKEGQNVTLSCEQNLNHDAMYWYRQDPGQGLRLIYYSQIVNDFQKGDIAEGYSVSREKKESFPLTVTSAQKNPTAFYLCASSIGGRGLTEAFFGQGTRLTVV.

The genes are TRBV6-5 and TRBJ2-7; TRBD2 agrees at 10 bases. J gave up 2 bases and V 3 bases, and 4 bases lay outside the gene matches. Germline CDR1 MNHEY, CDR2 SVGAGI. The CDR3 is made up of 15 amino acids. In DNA form, the CDR3 reads TGTGCCAGCAGTTATATAGCGGGAGGACCCTACGAGCAGTACTTC. This sequence encodes CASSYIAGGPYEQYF.

In this sample, this clone turned up once. This sequence joins TRBV7-8 and TRBJ1-1; weak D call: TRBD1 (5 bases). Trimming took off 3 bases at V and 6 bases at J, with 11 bases between the two ends. The CDR3 runs 13 residues. Germline CDR1 reads SGHVS; CDR2 reads FQNEAQ. This CDR3 is CASSLGLLPEAFF. As DNA, the CDR3 is TGTGCCAGCAGCTTGGGACTCCTGCCTGAAGCTTTCTTT.

The chain combines TRBV18 with TRBJ2-6, with a tentative D call TRBD1 (6 bases). Germline-derived CDR1 and CDR2 are KGHSH and LQKENI. The CDR3 extends over 18 amino acids. V was clipped by 3 bases and J by 0 bases, with 15 bases between them. The CDR3 region has the DNA TGTGCCAGCTCACCGGGGTACAGGGCCAGCTCTGGGGCCAACGTCCTGACTTTC. Translated: CASSPGYRASSGANVLTF.

The V call is TRBV27, the J call TRBJ1-3; D gene ambiguous. The V end was cut by 6 bases, the J end by 0 bases, with 9 bases between. Germline V gene sequence: CDR1 MNHEY, CDR2 SMNVEV (reference sequence). There are 14 residues in the CDR3. CDR3 nucleotides: TGTGCCAGCAGCATAGACTACTCTGGAAACACCATATATTTT. Its protein is CASSIDYSGNTIYF.

The V and J genes are TRBV19 and TRBJ2-7, with 11 nucleotides matching TRBD2. Germline loops: CDR1 LNHDA, CDR2 SQIVND (reference sequence). Losses at the gene ends were 5 bases for V and 4 bases for J; bases not matched to a gene: 7. CDR3 length equals 15 residues. The CDR3 DNA reads as TGTGCCAGTAGTCCCCTAGCGGGAGGCCTTTACGAGCAGTACTTC. This encodes CASSPLAGGLYEQYF.

J is TRBJ2-5 and V is TRBV5-1, with 16 bases that match TRBD2. The CDR3 length is 16 residues. CDR1 SGHRS and CDR2 YFSETQ come from the germline V gene. Trimming cost V 4 bases and J 5 bases; bases outside gene matches: 5. CDR3 bases: TGCGCCAGCAGCCAGGGGACTAGCGGGAGGGGGGAGACCCAGTACTTC. Translating gives CASSQGTSGRGETQYF. Drawing the rest from reference TRBV5-1 and TRBJ2-5, the complete variable domain is KAGVTQTPRYLIKTRGQQVTLSCSPISGHRSVSWYQQTPGQGLQFLFEYFSETQRNKGNFPGRFSGRQFSNSRSEMNVSTLELGDSALYLCASSQGTSGRGETQYFGPGTRLLVL.

V and J are TRBV7-8 and TRBJ1-1; D not certain. This CDR3 has 14 amino acids. Trimming removed 1 base at V and 1 base at J, with 7 bases between. Germline V lookup: CDR1 SGHVS, CDR2 FQNEAQ. CDR3 in amino acids: CASSLGLSNTEAFF. Here the CDR3 DNA reads TGTGCCAGCAGCTTAGGTCTTTCGAACACTGAAGCTTTCTTT. Using reference TRBV7-8 and TRBJ1-1 for the parts outside the CDR3, the full variable domain is GAGVSQSPRYKVAKRGQDVALRCDPISGHVSLFWYQQALGQGPEFLTYFQNEAQLDKSGLPSDRFFAERPEGSVSTLKIQRTQQEDSAVYLCASSLGLSNTEAFFGQGTRLTVV.